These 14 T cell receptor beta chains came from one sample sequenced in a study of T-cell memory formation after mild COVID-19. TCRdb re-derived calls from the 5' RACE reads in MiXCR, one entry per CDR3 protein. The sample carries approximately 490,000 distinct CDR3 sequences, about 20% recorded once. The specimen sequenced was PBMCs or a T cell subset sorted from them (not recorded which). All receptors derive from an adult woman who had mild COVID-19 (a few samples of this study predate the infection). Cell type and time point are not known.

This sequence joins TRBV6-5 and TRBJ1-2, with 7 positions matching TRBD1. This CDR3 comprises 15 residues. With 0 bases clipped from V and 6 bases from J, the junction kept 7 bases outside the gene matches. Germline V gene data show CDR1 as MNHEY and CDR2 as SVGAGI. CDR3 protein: CASSYSGRGSDGYTF. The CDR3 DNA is TGTGCCAGCAGTTACTCGGGCAGGGGGAGCGATGGCTACACCTTC.

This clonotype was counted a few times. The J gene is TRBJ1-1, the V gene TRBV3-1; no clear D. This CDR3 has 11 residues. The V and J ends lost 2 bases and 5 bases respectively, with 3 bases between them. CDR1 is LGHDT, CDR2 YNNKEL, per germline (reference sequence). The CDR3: CASSQSTEAFF. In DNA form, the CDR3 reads TGTGCCAGCAGCCAATCAACTGAAGCTTTCTTT.

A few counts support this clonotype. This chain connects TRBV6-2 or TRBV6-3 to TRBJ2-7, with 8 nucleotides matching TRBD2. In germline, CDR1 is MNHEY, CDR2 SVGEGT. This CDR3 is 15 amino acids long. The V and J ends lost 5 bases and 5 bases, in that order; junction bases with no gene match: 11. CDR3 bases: TGTGCCAGCAGTCCCCCGGGACTAGGGACGGACGAGCAGTACTTC. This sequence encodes CASSPPGLGTDEQYF.

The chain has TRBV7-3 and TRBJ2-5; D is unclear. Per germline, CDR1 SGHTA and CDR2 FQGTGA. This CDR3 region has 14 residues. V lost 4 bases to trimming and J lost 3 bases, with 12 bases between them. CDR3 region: CASSYGGEKETQYF. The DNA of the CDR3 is TGTGCCAGCAGCTACGGTGGGGAAAAAGAGACCCAGTACTTC. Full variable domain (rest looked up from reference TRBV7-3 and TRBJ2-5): GAGVSQTPSNKVTEKGKYVELRCDPISGHTALYWYRQSLGQGPEFLIYFQGTGAADDSGLPNDRFFAVRPEGSVSTLKIQRTERGDSAVYLCASSYGGEKETQYFGPGTRLLVL.

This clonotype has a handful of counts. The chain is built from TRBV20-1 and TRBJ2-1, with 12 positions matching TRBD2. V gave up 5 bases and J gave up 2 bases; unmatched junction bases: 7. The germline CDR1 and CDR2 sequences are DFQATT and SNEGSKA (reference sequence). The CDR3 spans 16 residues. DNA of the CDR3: TGCAGTGCTCGATTCACTAGCGGGGGGCCCTACAATGAGCAGTTCTTC. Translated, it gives CSARFTSGGPYNEQFF.

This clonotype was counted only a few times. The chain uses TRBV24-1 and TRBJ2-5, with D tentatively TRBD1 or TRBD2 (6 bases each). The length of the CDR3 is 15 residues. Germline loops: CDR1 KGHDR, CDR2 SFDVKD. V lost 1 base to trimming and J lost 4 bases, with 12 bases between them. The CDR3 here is CATSDFEQGGETQYF. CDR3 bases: TGTGCCACCAGTGATTTTGAACAGGGAGGAGAGACCCAGTACTTC.

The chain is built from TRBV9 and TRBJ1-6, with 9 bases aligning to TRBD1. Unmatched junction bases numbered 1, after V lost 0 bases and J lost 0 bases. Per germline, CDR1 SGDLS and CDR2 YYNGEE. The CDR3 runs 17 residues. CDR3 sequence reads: CASSVEGQGSYNSPLHF. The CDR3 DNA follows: TGTGCCAGCAGCGTAGAGGGACAGGGCTCCTATAATTCACCCCTCCACTTT. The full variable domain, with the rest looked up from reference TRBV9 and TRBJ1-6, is DSGVTQTPKHLITATGQRVTLRCSPRSGDLSVYWYQQSLDQGLQFLIQYYNGEERAKGNILERFSAQQFPDLHSELNLSSLELGDSALYFCASSVEGQGSYNSPLHFGNGTRLTVT.

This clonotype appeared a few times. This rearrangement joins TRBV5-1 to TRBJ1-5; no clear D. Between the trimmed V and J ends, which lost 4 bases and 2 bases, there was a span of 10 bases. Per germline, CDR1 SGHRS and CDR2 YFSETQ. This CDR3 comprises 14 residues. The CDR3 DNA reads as TGCGCCAGCAGCGGCGGACTGGGCAATCAGCCCCAGCATTTT. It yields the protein CASSGGLGNQPQHF.

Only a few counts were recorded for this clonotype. CDR3 sequence: CASSLGLAGRNEQFF. The CDR3, as DNA: TGTGCCAGCAGCCTCGGACTAGCGGGGAGGAATGAGCAGTTCTTC. The V call is TRBV12-3 or TRBV12-4, the J call TRBJ2-1; 12 nucleotides match TRBD2. Trimming took 6 bases from V and 7 from J; bases not matched to a gene: 7. CDR3 size: 15 residues.

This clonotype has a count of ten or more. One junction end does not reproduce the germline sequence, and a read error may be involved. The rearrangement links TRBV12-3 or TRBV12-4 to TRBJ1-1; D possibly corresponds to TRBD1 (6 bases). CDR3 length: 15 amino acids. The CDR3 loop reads CASSLGIPRGTEAFF. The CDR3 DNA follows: TGTGCCAGCAGCTTAGGTATCCCCAGGGGCACTGAAGCTTTCTTT.

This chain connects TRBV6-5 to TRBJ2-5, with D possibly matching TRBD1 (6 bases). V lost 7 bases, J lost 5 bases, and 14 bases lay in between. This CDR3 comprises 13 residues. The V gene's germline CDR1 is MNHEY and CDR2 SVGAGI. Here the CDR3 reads CASTHPGVETQYF. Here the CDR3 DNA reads TGTGCCAGCACCCACCCAGGGGTGGAGACCCAGTACTTC.

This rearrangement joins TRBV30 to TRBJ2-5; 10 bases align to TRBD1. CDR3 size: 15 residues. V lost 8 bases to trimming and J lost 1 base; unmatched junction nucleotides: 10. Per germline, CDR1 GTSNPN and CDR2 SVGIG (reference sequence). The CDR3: CAGDRGHDPQETQYF. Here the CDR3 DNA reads TGTGCCGGGGACAGGGGCCATGATCCCCAAGAGACCCAGTACTTC.

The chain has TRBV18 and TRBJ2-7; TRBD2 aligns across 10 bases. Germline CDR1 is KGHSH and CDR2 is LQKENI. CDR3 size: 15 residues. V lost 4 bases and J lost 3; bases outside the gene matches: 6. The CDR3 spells CASSQTSGGVYEQYF. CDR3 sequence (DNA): TGTGCCAGCTCACAAACCAGCGGGGGGGTCTACGAGCAGTACTTC.

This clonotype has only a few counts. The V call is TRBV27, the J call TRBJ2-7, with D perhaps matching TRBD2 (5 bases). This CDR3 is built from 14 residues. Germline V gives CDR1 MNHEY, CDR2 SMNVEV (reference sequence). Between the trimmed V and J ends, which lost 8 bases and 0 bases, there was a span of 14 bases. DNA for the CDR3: TGTGCCAGCCCCAGGCGGGTAAGCTCCTACGAGCAGTACTTC. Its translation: CASPRRVSSYEQYF.